The entry below gives a single TCR beta chain sequence along with its context. Its specificity is unknown. In the same sample, other DNA sequences code for this CDR3. This sample was included in a study of shared clonotypes between healthy human individuals. About the research overall: CD8 memory received one plate per donor, CD8 naive two, CD4 memory three and CD4 naive three. Study findings and constraints: For naive CD4 cells, 4% to 5% of clonotypes were shared across a handful of donors.

CDR1 and CDR2 (germline): MNHEY, SMNVEV (reference sequence). The CDR3 spans 14 residues. V shed 4 bases and J 3 bases; nucleotides not matched to a gene: 2. CD8 cells regarded as naive lacked CD45RO, were positively chosen for CCR7, and omitted terminally differentiated effector memory CD45RA+ cells. TCRdb keeps only in-frame clones here, not all; method: immunoSEQ multiplex PCR. The sample has about 2.2 million clones, over 85% seen once. This clonotype originated in a man between 18 and 29 years old in good health. Some clones in this sample may be carry-over from other donors' samples. The chain links TRBV27 to TRBJ2-1, with TRBD1 matching 8 bases. Sequencing input: naive CD8+ T cells from PBMCs. The CDR3 DNA follows: TGTGCCAGCAGTTCGGGACAGGTCTACAATGAGCAGTTCTTC. Translated: CASSSGQVYNEQFF.